Below, one T cell receptor beta chain is given with its context. V was trimmed by 2 bases and J by 0 bases, leaving 13 bases between them. The CDR3 has 16 residues. Per the germline V gene, CDR1 is SGHTA and CDR2 is FQGNSA. Per the original methods: Estimated nucleated cell counts came from reference gene primer amplification. Sequencing was performed with immunoSEQ multiplex PCR; in TCRdb, only in-frame clones are kept and a portion is missing. V and J calls and clone size come straight from that table; D and trimming were deduced from the DNA. The table includes hundreds of thousands of clones, roughly 89% detected once. Cohort 3 recovery required two negative PCRs, clearance, or symptom resolution. The data derive from a study of blood T cell repertoires in COVID-19. Study-wide context: The origin of the acute and convalescent COVID-19 samples was the United States, Italy and Spain. Nucleic acid was either cDNA or gDNA, and it came from T cells, B-cell-depleted T cells, or PBMCs.

The receptor comes from a woman in her 50s who had recovered from COVID-19. The sample taken for sequencing was PBMCs or T cells enriched from blood (not recorded which). This chain uses TRBV7-2 with TRBJ1-1; D uncertain. Written as DNA, the CDR3 is TGTGCCAGCAGCTTACTGGATCTACGGGTGAACACTGAAGCTTTCTTT. It codes for CASSLLDLRVNTEAFF.